The next 23 T cell receptor beta chains were all read from a single sample in a study of T cell responses to AZD1222 COVID-19 vaccine. Here immunoSEQ multiplex PCR was the method, and the copy in TCRdb shows in-frame clones only, minus some. The sample includes roughly 33,000 clones, approximately 78% of them seen just once. The material sequenced was peripheral blood, taken 28 days after the second AZD1222 dose. These receptors originate from an adult who received the AZD1222 COVID-19 vaccine.

This clone was counted between two and nine times. The rearrangement joins TRBV28 to TRBJ1-2; 7 bases are shared with TRBD1. The CDR3 runs 16 residues. CDR1 and CDR2 from the germline V gene are MDHEN and SYDVKM. V lost 4 bases, J lost 0 bases, and 8 bases stayed unmatched. This CDR3 is CASSSPSGQPNYGYTF. CDR3 bases: TGTGCCAGCAGTTCCCCTTCGGGACAGCCTAACTATGGCTACACCTTC.

The gene calls are TRBV25-1 and TRBJ2-2; 7 nucleotides match TRBD1. V was clipped by 6 bases and J by 5 bases; unmatched bases: 6. Germline V gene data show CDR1 as MGHDK and CDR2 as SYGVNS. This CDR3 is 14 amino acids long. The CDR3: CASSTGVRTGELFF. As DNA, the CDR3 is TGTGCCAGCAGCACAGGGGTTCGGACCGGGGAGCTGTTTTTT.

The sample holds a few counts of this clone. DNA of the CDR3: TGTGCCAGCAGCTTAGCGGTCAACCTCCAAGAGACCCAGTACTTC. Translation gives CASSLAVNLQETQYF. This chain joins TRBV7-6 and TRBJ2-5; D is uncertain. This CDR3 region has 15 residues. Germline V gene data show CDR1 as SGHVS and CDR2 as FNYEAQ. V was clipped by 0 bases and J by 1 base, with 9 bases between them.

The J gene is TRBJ1-5, the V gene TRBV2; no reliable D call. Deletions cut 2 bases from V and 0 bases from J, with 8 bases between. The CDR3 consists of 15 residues. The V gene's germline CDR1 is SNHLY and CDR2 FYNNEI. This chain's CDR3 is CASSEPQISNQPQHF. The CDR3 DNA follows: TGTGCCAGCAGTGAACCCCAGATTAGCAATCAGCCCCAGCATTTT.

This clone came up once. The chain combines TRBV7-2 with TRBJ2-1; D not resolved. Germline CDR1 is SGHTA and CDR2 is FQGNSA. V lost 1 base, J lost 8 bases, and 12 bases lay in between. The CDR3 loop spans 14 amino acids. CDR3 residues: CASSLVQATYEQFF. CDR3 DNA sequence: TGTGCCAGCAGCTTAGTTCAAGCGACCTATGAGCAGTTCTTC. Variable domain in full (rest from reference TRBV7-2 and TRBJ2-1): GAGVSQSPSNKVTEKGKDVELRCDPISGHTALYWYRQSLGQGLEFLIYFQGNSAPDKSGLPSDRFSAERTGGSVSTLTIQRTQQEDSAVYLCASSLVQATYEQFFGPGTRLTVL.

V is TRBV7-3 and J is TRBJ2-2; D gene uncertain. The V gene's germline CDR1 is SGHTA and CDR2 FQGTGA. The V end lost 3 bases, the J end lost 1 base, and 9 bases lay between the germline ends. This CDR3 has 15 residues. The CDR3 DNA is TGTGCCAGCAGCTTCTGGCGTTGGAACACCGGGGAGCTGTTTTTT. Its protein product is CASSFWRWNTGELFF.

The chain couples TRBV27 to TRBJ2-1, with 13 bases lining up with TRBD2. Germline CDR1 is MNHEY and CDR2 is SMNVEV (reference sequence). This CDR3 is 15 amino acids long. V dropped 3 bases and J dropped 10; count of bases not matched to a gene: 6. This CDR3 is CASSFGTSGIREQFF. CDR3 in DNA: TGTGCCAGCAGTTTTGGGACTAGCGGGATCCGGGAGCAGTTCTTC.

This clone was seen just once. The V and J genes are TRBV10-3 and TRBJ1-6, with D perhaps matching TRBD1 (6 bases). The CDR3 runs 15 residues. Germline V gene lookup returns CDR1 ENHRY and CDR2 SYGVKD. The V and J ends lost 5 bases and 7 bases respectively, with 15 bases between them. The CDR3 protein is CAISPRAGENSPLHF. The CDR3, as DNA: TGTGCCATCAGTCCCCGGGCAGGGGAAAATTCACCCCTCCACTTT.

The chain joins TRBV28 to TRBJ2-2, with TRBD1 identical over 7 bases. V lost 4 bases and J lost 0; bases outside the gene matches: 2. Germline CDR1 reads MDHEN; CDR2 reads SYDVKM. This CDR3 spans 15 amino acids. The CDR3 DNA is TGTGCCAGCAGTTGGACAGGTTCGAACACCGGGGAGCTGTTTTTT. Translated: CASSWTGSNTGELFF.

The chain links TRBV11-2 to TRBJ2-5, with D perhaps matching TRBD1 or TRBD2 (5 bases each). V gave up 8 bases and J gave up 4 bases, with 11 bases separating them. CDR1 and CDR2 (germline): SGHAT, FQNNGV. This CDR3 is built from 12 residues. In DNA form, the CDR3 reads TGTGCCAGCCGGGACCTGGGAGAGACCCAGTACTTC. Its protein is CASRDLGETQYF.

This clone was detected only a few times. The chain recombines TRBV7-3 with TRBJ2-3; 9 bases agree with TRBD2. Germline CDR1 is SGHTA and CDR2 is FQGTGA. With V trimmed by 7 bases and J by 5 bases, 7 bases remained unmatched. The CDR3 contains 14 residues. In DNA, the CDR3 is TGTGCCAGCACGGAAGCGGGAGGTTTAGATACGCAGTATTTT. It yields the protein CASTEAGGLDTQYF.

The chain couples TRBV10-2 to TRBJ2-2; D is uncertain. V was clipped by 3 bases and J by 6 bases, with 2 bases between them. Germline CDR1 WSHSY, CDR2 SAAADI. This CDR3 is 11 amino acids long. The CDR3 coding sequence is TGCGCCAGCAGTGATGCCGGGGAGCTGTTTTTT. Translated: CASSDAGELFF.

The chain joins TRBV18 to TRBJ1-3; maybe TRBD1 (6 bases). CDR1 is KGHSH, CDR2 LQKENI, per germline. There are 16 residues in the CDR3. Deletions cut 0 bases from V and 5 bases from J, with 14 bases between. CDR3 protein: CASSPPSTGYRNTIYF. The DNA for the CDR3 is TGTGCCAGCTCACCACCCTCCACAGGGTATAGAAACACCATATATTTT.

This clone was seen once. The chain carries TRBV11-3 and TRBJ2-7; D assignment may be TRBD1 or TRBD2 (5 bases each). V lost 2 bases and J lost 2, with 10 bases in between. This CDR3 spans 14 amino acids. The germline CDR1 and CDR2 sequences are SGHNT and YENEEA. CDR3 sequence reads: CASSLSGPTYEQYV. As DNA, the CDR3 is TGTGCCAGCAGCTTATCGGGACCGACCTACGAGCAGTACGTC.

The sample holds one count of this clone. The V gene is TRBV19, the J gene TRBJ1-2; TRBD1 might be the D (5 bases). Germline CDR1 and CDR2: LNHDA and SQIVND (reference sequence). Trimming removed 3 bases at V and 8 bases at J, with 13 bases between. The CDR3 has 13 amino acids. The CDR3 DNA sequence: TGTGCCAGTAGTATGGGGTTGACAGTCGGCTACACCTTC. Translated: CASSMGLTVGYTF.

The chain couples TRBV5-1 to TRBJ2-3, with no clear D. The CDR3 covers 14 residues. Germline V gene data show CDR1 as SGHRS and CDR2 as YFSETQ. V shed 0 bases and J shed 2 bases, with 7 bases lying between them. CDR3 sequence: CASSLGQHTDTQYF. The CDR3, as DNA: TGCGCCAGCAGCTTGGGTCAACACACAGATACGCAGTATTTT. Looking up the rest from reference TRBV5-1 and TRBJ2-3 gives the full variable domain: KAGVTQTPRYLIKTRGQQVTLSCSPISGHRSVSWYQQTPGQGLQFLFEYFSETQRNKGNFPGRFSGRQFSNSRSEMNVSTLELGDSALYLCASSLGQHTDTQYFGPGTRLTVL.

CDR3 region: CASSQGTGGREQFF. CDR3 DNA: TGTGCCAGCAGCCAAGGGACGGGGGGTCGGGAGCAGTTCTTC. The gene calls are TRBV4-2 and TRBJ2-1, with 7 bases fitting TRBD2. CDR1 is LGHNA and CDR2 is YNFKEQ in the germline V gene. This CDR3 has 14 residues. J lost 10 bases, V lost 1 base, and 7 bases had no gene match.

The gene calls are TRBV15 and TRBJ2-5; TRBD1 might be the D (5 bases). Trimming removed 0 bases at V and 5 bases at J, with 10 bases between. The CDR3 has 14 amino acids. Germline loops: CDR1 LNHNV, CDR2 YYDKDF (reference sequence). The CDR3 loop is CATSRDSSGETQYF. CDR3 sequence (DNA): TGTGCCACCAGCAGAGACAGCTCAGGGGAGACCCAGTACTTC.

V usage is TRBV24-1 and J usage is TRBJ2-1; perhaps D is TRBD1 or TRBD2 (6 bases each). Trimming stripped 4 bases from V and 5 bases from J, with 11 bases between. The germline CDR1 and CDR2 sequences are KGHDR and SFDVKD. The CDR3 is made up of 14 amino acids. The CDR3 region has the DNA TGTGCCACCAGTGAAAACAGGGAGGACAATGAGCAGTTCTTC. As protein: CATSENREDNEQFF.

The genes are TRBV28 and TRBJ1-6; D unresolved. V lost 7 bases and J 3 bases, leaving 7 bases between the germline ends. The germline V gene encodes CDR1 MDHEN and CDR2 SYDVKM. The CDR3 sequence is 13 residues long. The CDR3 DNA reads TGTGCCAGCAAACCCTTCTATAATTCACCCCTCCACTTT. Translated, it gives CASKPFYNSPLHF.

This clone was detected only a few times. CDR3 bases: TGTGCCAGCAGTTACGGGCCGGACAGCAATCAGCCCCAGCATTTT. Translating gives CASSYGPDSNQPQHF. The J gene is TRBJ1-5, the V gene TRBV6-5; D gene uncertain. CDR3 size: 15 residues. Per the germline V gene, CDR1 is MNHEY and CDR2 is SVGAGI. V was pared by 2 bases and J by 1 base, with 9 bases between.

This clone came up a few times. The V call is TRBV7-9, the J call TRBJ2-4, with TRBD2 identical over 14 bases. This CDR3 has 16 residues. The V and J ends lost 5 bases and 13 bases, in that order; junction bases with no gene match: 13. Germline-derived CDR1 and CDR2 are SEHNR and FQNEAQ (reference sequence). DNA of the CDR3: TGTGCCAGCAGCCTCTCCGGGACTAGCGGGGGCCCACCCCAGTACTTC. It yields the protein CASSLSGTSGGPPQYF.

This clone is deemed medium-sized. The J gene is TRBJ2-7, the V gene TRBV29-1, with 7 nucleotides matching TRBD1. CDR1 is SQVTM and CDR2 is ANQGSEA in the germline V gene. V lost 3 bases to trimming and J lost 4 bases; unmatched junction nucleotides: 12. The CDR3 extends over 15 amino acids. CDR3 nucleotide sequence: TGCAGCGTTGAGCAAACAGGGGAATTTGGATACGAGCAGTACTTC. Translated, it gives CSVEQTGEFGYEQYF.